The 21 T cell receptor beta chains below all came from one sample that was sequenced in a study of blood T cell repertoires in COVID-19. Libraries were prepared by immunoSEQ multiplex PCR; TCRdb keeps only in-frame clonotypes and omits some of them. The table shows under 400,000 clones, with roughly 90% occurring only once. The sample consisted of peripheral blood. The source of these receptors is a woman aged 55-69 years with COVID-19, enrolled during active disease.

This chain uses TRBV6-5 with TRBJ1-1, with unresolved D. This CDR3 comprises 14 residues. V shed 2 bases and J shed 1 base, with 8 bases lying between them. From germline, CDR1 is MNHEY and CDR2 SVGAGI. The CDR3 is CASSYSAGNTEAFF. The CDR3 DNA sequence: TGTGCCAGCAGTTACAGTGCCGGGAACACTGAAGCTTTCTTT.

The chain has TRBV19 and TRBJ2-3; possibly TRBD2 for D (6 bases). The germline V gene encodes CDR1 LNHDA and CDR2 SQIVND (reference sequence). Trimming removed 9 bases from V and 2 bases from J, with 9 bases in between. This CDR3 has 12 amino acids. The chain's CDR3 is CASGRFTDTQYF. DNA of the CDR3: TGTGCCAGCGGGAGATTCACAGATACGCAGTATTTT.

V gene TRBV19 combines with J gene TRBJ1-4, with D perhaps TRBD1 (5 bases). Between the trimmed V and J ends, which lost 8 bases and 4 bases, there was a span of 11 bases. From germline, CDR1 is LNHDA and CDR2 SQIVND (reference sequence). This CDR3 is built from 13 residues. CDR3 in amino acids: CASQTVRNEKLFF. DNA for the CDR3: TGTGCCAGTCAGACAGTCCGTAATGAAAAACTGTTTTTT.

V usage is TRBV3-1 (or the pseudogene TRBV3-2) and J usage is TRBJ1-2, with TRBD1 as a possible D gene (6 bases). The CDR3 is 16 amino acids. Trimming cost V 1 base and J 4 bases, with 16 bases left between them. Germline CDR1 and CDR2: LGHDT and YNNKEL (reference sequence). This chain's CDR3 is CASSQVTQGTIYGYTF. The CDR3 coding sequence is TGTGCCAGCAGCCAAGTCACGCAGGGGACGATCTATGGCTACACCTTC.

The genes are TRBV7-9 and TRBJ1-5; the match to TRBD1 covers 8 bases. Trimming at V came to 1 base and at J to 7 bases, leaving 3 bases not matched to a gene. The CDR3 is 14 amino acids. CDR1 is SEHNR and CDR2 is FQNEAQ in the germline V gene (reference sequence). The CDR3 reads CASSLGTGNQPQHF. CDR3 nucleotides: TGTGCCAGCAGCTTAGGGACAGGGAACCAGCCCCAGCATTTT.

V usage is TRBV20-1 and J usage is TRBJ2-3; TRBD1 aligns across 7 bases. The CDR3 spans 13 residues. The V segment lost 4 bases and the J segment 4 bases; nucleotides outside the gene matches: 5. Germline V gene lookup returns CDR1 DFQATT and CDR2 SNEGSKA (reference sequence). The CDR3: CSATEQGPDTQYF. DNA for the CDR3: TGCAGTGCTACTGAACAGGGGCCAGATACGCAGTATTTT.

The chain combines TRBV4-2 with TRBJ1-2; TRBD1 might be the D (6 bases). The germline V gene encodes CDR1 LGHNA and CDR2 YNFKEQ. V lost 2 bases and J 8 bases, leaving 18 bases between the germline ends. The CDR3 sequence is 15 residues long. The DNA of the CDR3 is TGTGCCAGCAGCCAAACCCTAGGGGGGGGCGCGGGCTACACCTTC. This encodes CASSQTLGGGAGYTF.

V is TRBV7-9 and J is TRBJ2-3, with 10 bases lining up with TRBD1. V lost 1 base, J lost 6 bases, and 4 bases stayed unmatched. Germline V lookup: CDR1 SEHNR, CDR2 FQNEAQ (reference sequence). This CDR3 has 15 residues. The CDR3 spells CASSLGDRGRDTQYF. The CDR3 DNA sequence: TGTGCCAGCAGCTTAGGTGACAGGGGGCGCGATACGCAGTATTTT.

The chain has TRBV25-1 and TRBJ1-2; D gene unclear. Germline V gene lookup returns CDR1 MGHDK and CDR2 SYGVNS. There are 14 residues in the CDR3. Trimming stripped 5 bases from V and 4 bases from J, with 14 bases between. CDR3 region: CASSLLAGGYGYTF. Written as DNA, the CDR3 is TGTGCCAGCAGTCTACTAGCAGGTGGCTATGGCTACACCTTC.

The V and J genes are TRBV29-1 and TRBJ1-1; TRBD1 matches at 7 bases. This CDR3 region has 14 residues. In germline, CDR1 is SQVTM, CDR2 ANQGSEA. The junction had 6 bases not matched to a gene; V was cut back by 5 bases and J by 0 bases. The CDR3 coding sequence is TGCAGCGTTATGGGACAGCTCATGAACACTGAAGCTTTCTTT. Translated: CSVMGQLMNTEAFF.

This chain uses TRBV4-1 with TRBJ1-5; the D gene is possibly TRBD1 (6 bases). Germline V gives CDR1 MGHRA, CDR2 YSYEKL. This CDR3 comprises 17 residues. Between the trimmed V and J ends, which lost 0 bases and 2 bases, there was a span of 14 bases. The CDR3 coding sequence is TGCGCCAGCAGCCAAGACCAGGGGATCCGTGGCAATCAGCCCCAGCATTTT. Translating gives CASSQDQGIRGNQPQHF.

This CDR3 is CASSQDAGSHQPQHF. The CDR3 bases are TGTGCCAGCAGCCAAGATGCAGGGTCCCATCAGCCCCAGCATTTT. The chain has TRBV3-1 (or the pseudogene TRBV3-2) and TRBJ1-5, with D perhaps TRBD1 (5 bases). Germline V lookup: CDR1 LGHDT, CDR2 YNNKEL (reference sequence). The CDR3 is 15 residues long. Trimming shortened V by 0 bases and J by 5 bases, and 11 bases separated the two germline ends.

The V and J genes are TRBV10-2 and TRBJ1-2; D unresolved. Trimming pared 2 bases from V and 6 bases from J, leaving 7 bases between. Germline CDR1 reads WSHSY; CDR2 reads SAAADI. The CDR3 covers 12 residues. CDR3 loop: CASSEGRDGYTF. The CDR3 bases are TGCGCCAGCAGTGAGGGTAGAGATGGCTACACCTTC.

The table lists this clone with many counts. The chain uses TRBV23-1 and TRBJ1-1; D gene uncertain. TRBV23-1 is an ORF; its function is uncertain. Deletions cut 6 bases from V and 7 bases from J, with 12 bases between. The CDR3 loop spans 12 amino acids. CDR3 DNA: TGCGCCAGCAGCCCCCCTCGGGGTGAAGCTTTCTTT. Translating it yields CASSPPRGEAFF.

The chain links TRBV7-3 to TRBJ2-1, with 11 bases aligning to TRBD2. The V and J ends lost 0 bases and 5 bases, in that order; junction bases with no gene match: 0. The germline CDR1 and CDR2 sequences are SGHTA and FQGTGA. The CDR3 spans 15 residues. CDR3 protein: CASSLTSGGDNEQFF. The CDR3 DNA reads TGTGCCAGCAGCTTAACTAGCGGGGGGGACAATGAGCAGTTCTTC.

The CDR3 bases are TGTGCCAGCAGCACAACAGGGGGCATCGAGCAGTACTTC. It translates to CASSTTGGIEQYF. The chain employs TRBV7-9 and TRBJ2-7, with TRBD1 identical over 9 bases. Germline CDR1 SEHNR, CDR2 FQNEAQ (reference sequence). The V and J ends lost 5 bases and 6 bases, in that order; junction bases with no gene match: 5. The CDR3 consists of 13 residues.

This clone was found once. This chain uses TRBV2 with TRBJ1-5; 7 bases line up with TRBD1. The CDR3 consists of 14 residues. Looked up from germline, CDR1 is SNHLY and CDR2 is FYNNEI. V trimming: 4 bases; J trimming: 5 bases; junction bases outside the gene matches: 5. The CDR3 DNA follows: TGTGCCAGCAGTGGCCGGGACAGCCATCAGCCCCAGCATTTT. Translated, it gives CASSGRDSHQPQHF. Combining the CDR3 with reference TRBV2 and TRBJ1-5 gives the whole variable domain EPEVTQTPSHQVTQMGQEVILRCVPISNHLYFYWYRQILGQKVEFLVSFYNNEISEKSEIFDDQFSVERPDGSNFTLKIRSTKLEDSAMYFCASSGRDSHQPQHFGDGTRLSIL.

This chain links TRBV7-2 with TRBJ2-4; tentative D call: TRBD2 (7 bases). Germline V gene lookup returns CDR1 SGHTA and CDR2 FQGNSA. The CDR3 extends over 15 amino acids. The germline V and J ends were trimmed by 0 bases and 2 bases, with 8 bases remaining between them. The CDR3 here is CASSLAGGPKNIQYF. CDR3 sequence (DNA): TGTGCCAGCAGCTTAGCGGGGGGGCCCAAAAACATTCAGTACTTC.

The chain recombines TRBV27 with TRBJ1-6; 7 bases agree with TRBD1. With V trimmed by 5 bases and J by 7 bases, 2 bases remained unmatched. CDR3 length: 13 amino acids. Germline loops: CDR1 MNHEY, CDR2 SMNVEV (reference sequence). CDR3: CASSDRANSPLHF. CDR3 nucleotides: TGTGCCAGCAGTGACAGGGCAAATTCACCCCTCCACTTT.

The CDR3 reads CASSVTGSGNTIYF. CDR3 nucleotide sequence: TGTGCCAGCAGCGTAACAGGATCTGGAAACACCATATATTTT. The gene calls are TRBV9 and TRBJ1-3; tentatively, D is TRBD1 (5 bases). Trimming took off 1 base at V and 1 base at J, with 6 bases between the two ends. Germline V CDR1 and CDR2: SGDLS, YYNGEE. CDR3 length: 14 amino acids. The full variable domain, in which reference TRBV9 and TRBJ1-3 provide the parts outside the CDR3, is DSGVTQTPKHLITATGQRVTLRCSPRSGDLSVYWYQQSLDQGLQFLIQYYNGEERAKGNILERFSAQQFPDLHSELNLSSLELGDSALYFCASSVTGSGNTIYFGEGSWLTVV.

The rearrangement joins TRBV27 to TRBJ2-1, with 10 bases aligning to TRBD2. The CDR3 extends over 15 amino acids. V shed 4 bases, J shed 4 bases, and the junction held 4 bases outside the gene matches. CDR1 and CDR2 (germline): MNHEY, SMNVEV (reference sequence). The CDR3 coding sequence is TGTGCCAGCAGTTCTCGGACTAGCGGATACAATGAGCAGTTCTTC. Protein: CASSSRTSGYNEQFF.